Listed below are T cell receptor beta chains from one sample, sequenced in a study of CD8 T cells in Susac syndrome. TCRdb fed the immunoSEQ multiplex PCR reads into MiXCR, producing one record per CDR3 protein. The sample carries around 300,000 distinct CDR3 sequences, about 89% recorded once. The specimen sequenced was CD8+ T cells from PBMCs. The receptors derive from a human donor with multiple sclerosis. Each CDR3 is given with its conserved first and last residue. A D gene is named only where the DNA matches it firmly. The listing skips clone size in some rows; elsewhere it reads once, few, many or a size class.

J: TRBJ1-1; length: 14; V: TRBV29-1; D: -; size: -; DNA: TGCAGCGTTGAAGCGCAGGGGTGGGACACTGAAGCTTTCTTT; CDR3: CSVEAQGWDTEAFF
J: TRBJ2-5; length: 14; V: TRBV15; D: -; size: -; DNA: TGTGCCACCAGCAGAGACCGACCTGTCGAGACCCAGTACTTC; CDR3: CATSRDRPVETQYF
J: TRBJ2-3; length: 16; V: TRBV28; D: TRBD2; size: -; DNA: TGTGCCAGCAGTTTAAGGCTAGCGGGGACAGAGGATACGCAGTATTTT; CDR3: CASSLRLAGTEDTQYF
J: TRBJ1-2; length: 15; V: TRBV28; D: -; size: -; DNA: TGTGCCAGCAGTCCCTGGACAGACTCTAACTATGGCTACACCTTC; CDR3: CASSPWTDSNYGYTF
J: TRBJ2-3; length: 17; V: TRBV25-1; D: TRBD2; size: -; DNA: TGTGCCAGCAGTGAATATTCGATAGCGGGGGGCACAGATACGCAGTATTTT; CDR3: CASSEYSIAGGTDTQYF
J: TRBJ1-4; length: 13; V: TRBV3-1; D: -; size: -; DNA: TGTGCCAGCATGACACAGTCTGGGGAAAAACTGTTTTTT; CDR3: CASMTQSGEKLFF
J: TRBJ2-3; length: 15; V: TRBV5-1; D: -; size: -; DNA: TGCGCCAGCAGCTTGGGGCAGAGGAGACTCGATACGCAGTATTTT; CDR3: CASSLGQRRLDTQYF
J: TRBJ1-4; length: 14; V: TRBV30; D: -; size: -; DNA: TGTGCCTGGAGTGTTACGGGGCTCAATGAAAAACTGTTTTTT; CDR3: CAWSVTGLNEKLFF
J: TRBJ1-1; length: 15; V: TRBV4-1; D: -; size: once; DNA: TGCGCCAGCAGCCAAGAGCCAGGGGCGAACACTGAAGCTTTCTTT; CDR3: CASSQEPGANTEAFF
J: TRBJ1-1; length: 15; V: TRBV7-9; D: -; size: -; DNA: TGTGCCAGCAGCTTAGGGACTGCCGATAAGACTGAAGCTTTCTTT; CDR3: CASSLGTADKTEAFF
J: TRBJ2-7; length: 13; V: TRBV15; D: -; size: -; DNA: TGTGCCACCAGTACGGCGGAGTCCTACGAGCAGTACTTC; CDR3: CATSTAESYEQYF
J: TRBJ1-1; length: 11; V: TRBV2; D: -; size: few; DNA: TGTGCCAGCAGTGAGAACACTGAAGCTTTCTTT; CDR3: CASSENTEAFF
J: TRBJ2-5; length: 18; V: TRBV7-8; D: TRBD2; size: -; DNA: TGTGCCAGCAGCTTCCCTCCAGCCGGGGAGGGCGACCAAGAGACCCAGTACTTC; CDR3: CASSFPPAGEGDQETQYF
J: TRBJ1-1; length: 13; V: TRBV25-1; D: -; size: -; DNA: TGTGCCAGCAGTCCGGGGAGGTGGGCTGAAGCTTTCTTT; CDR3: CASSPGRWAEAFF
J: TRBJ1-1; length: 16; V: TRBV6-5; D: -; size: -; DNA: TGTGCCAGCAGTTACGTTCCTCAGGTTTCGAACACTGAAGCTTTCTTT; CDR3: CASSYVPQVSNTEAFF
J: TRBJ1-2; length: 15; V: TRBV4-1; D: -; size: few; DNA: TGCGCCAGCAGCCAAGGGGCGGGCAGTGGCGGTGGCTACACCTTC; CDR3: CASSQGAGSGGGYTF
J: TRBJ2-3; length: 12; V: TRBV6-1; D: -; size: -; DNA: TGTGCCAGCATCCTCGGCCCTAATACGCAGTATTTT; CDR3: CASILGPNTQYF
J: TRBJ2-7; length: 12; V: TRBV6-6; D: -; size: -; DNA: TGTGCCAGCAGTTACTCGGATTACGAGCAGTACTTC; CDR3: CASSYSDYEQYF
J: TRBJ2-7; length: 18; V: TRBV28; D: TRBD2; size: few; DNA: TGTGCCAGCAGTTTCTCCACACATACTAGCGGGATAGAGTACGAGCAGTACTTC; CDR3: CASSFSTHTSGIEYEQYF
J: TRBJ1-1; length: 14; V: TRBV30; D: -; size: -; DNA: TGTGCCTGGAGTTGGGCGGCCCCGAACACTGAAGCTTTCTTT; CDR3: CAWSWAAPNTEAFF
J: TRBJ1-4; length: 13; V: TRBV13; D: -; size: few; DNA: TGTGCCAGCAGCCGAGGTCGTGGGGGAAAACTGTTTTTT; CDR3: CASSRGRGGKLFF
J: TRBJ2-7; length: 15; V: TRBV4-3; D: -; size: -; DNA: TGCGCCAGCAGCCGAGATCGCCAGGGCTCCTACGAGCAGTACTTC; CDR3: CASSRDRQGSYEQYF
J: TRBJ2-1; length: 12; V: TRBV6-1; D: -; size: few; DNA: TGTGCCAGCAGCGGGATTGACAATGAGCAGTTCTTC; CDR3: CASSGIDNEQFF
J: TRBJ2-3; length: 15; V: TRBV4-1; D: -; size: once; DNA: TGCGCCAGCAGCCAAGAAGAGGTGGGAGCAGATACGCAGTATTTT; CDR3: CASSQEEVGADTQYF
J: TRBJ2-7; length: 16; V: TRBV7-2; D: TRBD2; size: -; DNA: TGTGCCAGCAGCTCACTAACTAGCGGGGGGGCCTACGAGCAGTACTTC; CDR3: CASSSLTSGGAYEQYF
J: TRBJ2-4; length: 14; V: TRBV6-2/TRBV6-3; D: -; size: -; DNA: TGTGCCAGCAGTTACTGGGGGGCCAAAAACATTCAGTACTTC; CDR3: CASSYWGAKNIQYF
J: TRBJ2-3; length: 15; V: TRBV7-2; D: -; size: -; DNA: TGTGCCAGCAGCTCGAGGGGAGGGGGGGCAGATACGCAGTATTTT; CDR3: CASSSRGGGADTQYF
J: TRBJ2-7; length: 16; V: TRBV27; D: TRBD1; size: -; DNA: TGTGCCAGCAGTTTATCGGGGACAGGATTCTCCTACGAGCAGTACTTC; CDR3: CASSLSGTGFSYEQYF
J: TRBJ2-1; length: 15; V: TRBV9; D: TRBD1; size: -; DNA: TGTGCCAGCAGCGTTTCCGGGACAGGCCACAATGAGCAGTTCTTC; CDR3: CASSVSGTGHNEQFF
J: TRBJ2-7; length: 12; V: TRBV29-1; D: TRBD1; size: -; DNA: TGCAGCGTTGCTGGACAGGGCTACGAGCAGTACTTC; CDR3: CSVAGQGYEQYF
J: TRBJ2-3; length: 14; V: TRBV12-3/TRBV12-4; D: -; size: once; DNA: TGTGCCGGCAGGTGGACAGCCATCACAGATACGCAGTATTTT; CDR3: CAGRWTAITDTQYF
J: TRBJ2-4; length: 15; V: TRBV21-1; D: -; size: -; DNA: TGTGCCAGCAGCAATGATGGGGACAGAAAAAACATTCAGTACTTC; CDR3: CASSNDGDRKNIQYF
J: TRBJ2-2; length: 13; V: TRBV30; D: -; size: once; DNA: TGTGCCTGGAGTGAGATCGGGACCGGGGAGCTGTTTTTT; CDR3: CAWSEIGTGELFF
J: TRBJ1-5; length: 15; V: TRBV19; D: -; size: -; DNA: TGTGCCAGTAGTACGGCACCCACAAGCAATCAGCCCCAGCATTTT; CDR3: CASSTAPTSNQPQHF
J: TRBJ2-3; length: 15; V: TRBV2; D: TRBD2; size: -; DNA: TGTGCCAGCAGGGCGACTAGCGGGGTCTCAGATACGCAGTATTTT; CDR3: CASRATSGVSDTQYF
J: TRBJ2-1; length: 18; V: TRBV20-1; D: TRBD2; size: -; DNA: TGCAGTGCTAGGGCTCGGGCGGGAGGCCTTTTGTCCTACAATGAGCAGTTCTTC; CDR3: CSARARAGGLLSYNEQFF
J: TRBJ2-5; length: 15; V: TRBV27; D: TRBD2; size: few; DNA: TGTGCCAGCAGTTTCTCGACTAGCGGCCAAGAGACCCAGTACTTC; CDR3: CASSFSTSGQETQYF